A single TCR beta chain is shown here with its context. These data come from a study of T-cell reconstitution after alpha-beta-depleted transplantation in children. The V end lost 3 bases, the J end lost 7 bases, and 2 bases lay between the germline ends. Germline CDR1 and CDR2: SGHDT and YYEEEE. The CDR3 runs to 11 residues. A TCRbeta library incorporating unique molecular identifiers was prepared. TCRdb analysed the PCR reads with MiXCR anew, one entry per CDR3 protein. This table has some 500,000 distinct CDR3 sequences, approximately 20% appearing once. The specimen was PBMCs from the stem cell graft donor, collected from the stem cell graft. The sequence came from a human donor who donated a stem cell graft to a child with acute lymphoblastic leukemia. This chain joins TRBV5-6 and TRBJ1-6; D gene unclear. The CDR3 protein is CASSSNSPLHF. CDR3 coding DNA: TGTGCCAGCAGCTCCAATTCACCCCTCCACTTT.